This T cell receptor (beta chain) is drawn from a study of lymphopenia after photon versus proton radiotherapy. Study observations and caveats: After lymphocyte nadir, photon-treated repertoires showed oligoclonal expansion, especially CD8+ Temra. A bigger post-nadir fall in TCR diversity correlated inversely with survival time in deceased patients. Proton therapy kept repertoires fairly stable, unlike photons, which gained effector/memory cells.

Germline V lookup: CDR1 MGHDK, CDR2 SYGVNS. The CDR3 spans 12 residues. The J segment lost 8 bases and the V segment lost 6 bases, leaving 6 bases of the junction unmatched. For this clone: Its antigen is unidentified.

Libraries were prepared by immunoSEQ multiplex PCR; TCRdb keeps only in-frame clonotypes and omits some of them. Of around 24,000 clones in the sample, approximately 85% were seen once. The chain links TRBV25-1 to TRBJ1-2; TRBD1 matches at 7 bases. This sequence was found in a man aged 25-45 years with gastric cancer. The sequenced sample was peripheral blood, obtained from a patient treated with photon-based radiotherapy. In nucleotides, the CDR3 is TGTGCCAGCAGCGACCAGGGGGGCGGCTACACCTTC. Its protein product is CASSDQGGGYTF.